The rows below give T cell receptor beta chains drawn from one sample of a study of T cell responses to AZD1222 COVID-19 vaccine. Repertoires were generated with immunoSEQ multiplex PCR, while TCRdb's copy carries only in-frame clones and drops some. The table lists tens of thousands of clones, 65% to 85% of them singletons. Sequences were derived from peripheral blood, sampled on day 0 of MenACWY control vaccination. These receptors were taken from an adult in good health. CDR3s include the opening cysteine and the closing phenylalanine or tryptophan. A D gene is named only where the DNA matches it firmly. Clone size appears in some rows only: once, few, many, or a class for an expanded clone.

CDR3 DNA	CDR3 protein	J gene	D gene	V gene	clone size
TGTGCCAGCAGTGACTCTGGAGCGGGAGGGCCAGATACGCAGTATTTT	CASSDSGAGGPDTQYF	TRBJ2-3	TRBD2	TRBV6-4	.
TGCGCCAGCAGCCGGGACAGGGGGGATGTTAAGTACTTC	CASSRDRGDVKYF	TRBJ2-7	TRBD1	TRBV5-1	.
TGCGCCAGCAGTGGGGGGGCGAACACCGGGGAGCTGTTTTTT	CASSGGANTGELFF	TRBJ2-2	TRBD2	TRBV5-1	.
TGCGCCAGCAGCTTGGTGGGGGGCCGGCAGGGGAATTCACCCCTCCACTTT	CASSLVGGRQGNSPLHF	TRBJ1-6	.	TRBV5-1	.
TGTGCCAGCAGTTACTCCGGGACAGGGGACTACAATGAGCAGTTCTTC	CASSYSGTGDYNEQFF	TRBJ2-1	TRBD1	TRBV6-5	few
TGTGCCAGCAGTTTAGTAGGGGGCACTGAAGCTTTCTTT	CASSLVGGTEAFF	TRBJ1-1	.	TRBV12-3/TRBV12-4	.
TGTGCCAGCAGCTTAGCGTACGAGAGAACGAGCTCCTACAATGAGCAGTTCTTC	CASSLAYERTSSYNEQFF	TRBJ2-1	.	TRBV7-2	.
TGCGCCAGCAGTCGTCAGTGGGGCAATCAGCCCCAGCATTTT	CASSRQWGNQPQHF	TRBJ1-5	.	TRBV10-2	.
TGCGCCAGCAGCCCCACTCACCTGAACACTGAAGCTTTCTTT	CASSPTHLNTEAFF	TRBJ1-1	.	TRBV5-1	.
TGCAGCGTTCTGACAGGGGAAAATCAGCCCCAGCATTTT	CSVLTGENQPQHF	TRBJ1-5	TRBD1	TRBV29-1	.
TGTGCCAGCAGTCACCCTGGGGAGACCCAGTACTTC	CASSHPGETQYF	TRBJ2-5	.	TRBV7-2	.
TGTGCCAGCAGGAGACACTCGGGGGACCCTATAATTCACCCCCTCCACTTT	CASRRHSGDPIIHPLHF	TRBJ1-6	.	TRBV21-1	.
TGTGCCAGTAGTATATTGCTCGGGAGAGTCACCGGGGAGCTGTTTTTT	CASSILLGRVTGELFF	TRBJ2-2	.	TRBV19	.
TGCGCCAGCAGTGAGTCGGGGCCGTCGGCCTACAATGAGCAGTTCTTC	CASSESGPSAYNEQFF	TRBJ2-1	.	TRBV10-2	few
TGTGCCAGCAGTCACCCGGGACAGGAGACCCAGTACTTC	CASSHPGQETQYF	TRBJ2-5	TRBD1	TRBV2	.
TGTGCCAGCAGCTTAGCGGGCGTTGGAGAGACCCAGTACTTC	CASSLAGVGETQYF	TRBJ2-5	.	TRBV7-7	.
TGTGCCAGCAGCCAAGGGCGGGAGGGGCTGTTCTTC	CASSQGREGLFF	TRBJ2-1	TRBD2	TRBV3-1/TRBV3-2	few
TGTGCCAGCAGTGGATGGGAGGTTAATTATGGCTACACCTTC	CASSGWEVNYGYTF	TRBJ1-2	.	TRBV9	.
TGCGCCAGCAGACTAGCGGGAGCCACCGGGGAGCTGTTTTTT	CASRLAGATGELFF	TRBJ2-2	TRBD2	TRBV10-2	.
TGTGCCAGCAGGTTTACAGGGGGCGGACAAGCTTTCTTT	CASRFTGGGQAFF	TRBJ1-1	TRBD1	TRBV6-5	.
TGTGCCAGCAGCTTACGGGTGAACACTGAAGCTTTCTTT	CASSLRVNTEAFF	TRBJ1-1	.	TRBV11-3	.
TGTGCCAGTAGTACCGGACAGTCGGGCAATCAGCCCCAGCATTTT	CASSTGQSGNQPQHF	TRBJ1-5	.	TRBV19	.
TGTGCCAGCAGCGGACAGGGCACAGATACGCAGTATTTT	CASSGQGTDTQYF	TRBJ2-3	TRBD1	TRBV7-2	.
TGTGCCAGCTCCTCGTACGGGGGTGGGGAGACCCAGTACTTC	CASSSYGGGETQYF	TRBJ2-5	.	TRBV9	once
TGTGCCAGCAGCTTACAGGGGGCCCGCACAGATACGCAGTATTTT	CASSLQGARTDTQYF	TRBJ2-3	TRBD1	TRBV5-8	.
TGTGCCAGCATTCCCTCGGGGGGGGGTGAAAAACTGTTTTTT	CASIPSGGGEKLFF	TRBJ1-4	.	TRBV28	.
TGTGCCAGCAGGCAGGGTATGCCCCCCTATGGCTACACCTTC	CASRQGMPPYGYTF	TRBJ1-2	.	TRBV2	once
TGTGCCAGTAGTACCCAACTAGCTGTTGAGCAGTTCTTC	CASSTQLAVEQFF	TRBJ2-1	.	TRBV19	.
TGCGCCAGCAGTGAACGTTCGGGCAGGGCCACCGGGGAGCTGTTTTTT	CASSERSGRATGELFF	TRBJ2-2	.	TRBV10-1	.
TGTGCCAGCAGCCGACGACAGGGCATCTCTGGAAACACCATATATTTT	CASSRRQGISGNTIYF	TRBJ1-3	TRBD1	TRBV11-2	.